This is a list of T cell receptor beta chains from one sample in a study of control samples from healthy donors and cancer patients. Produced via immunoSEQ multiplex PCR; TCRdb's table is partial and in-frame only. This table holds about 100,000 clones, roughly 87% found once. Sample: blood. Source of these receptors: a woman in her 50s in good health. CDR3s include the opening cysteine and the closing phenylalanine or tryptophan. Each record gives: J gene, V gene, D gene, clone size, CDR3 protein, CDR3 DNA. D genes are given only for firm matches. Only some rows state a clone size, as once, few, many or a class for expanded clones.

TRBJ1-2 | TRBV6-5 | NA | NA | CASSPGWDGYTF | TGTGCCAGCAGTCCTGGGTGGGATGGCTACACCTTC
TRBJ2-2 | TRBV28 | TRBD1 | NA | CASSFDATGIRELFF | TGTGCCAGCAGCTTCGACGCGACAGGGATACGGGAGCTGTTTTTT
TRBJ2-6 | TRBV27 | NA | few | CASSLSTNFGSGANVLTF | TGTGCCAGCAGTTTATCAACTAATTTTGGCTCTGGGGCCAACGTCCTGACTTTC
TRBJ2-2 | TRBV6-2/TRBV6-3 | TRBD2 | once | CASSFGLAGVTGELFF | TGTGCCAGCAGCTTCGGACTAGCGGGAGTGACTGGGGAGCTGTTTTTT
TRBJ1-2 | TRBV3-1/TRBV3-2 | NA | NA | CASSQEKDGYNYGYTF | TGTGCCAGCAGCCAAGAAAAAGATGGGTATAACTATGGCTACACCTTC
TRBJ2-3 | TRBV9 | TRBD1 | NA | CASSARQGGNTDTQYF | TGTGCCAGCAGCGCGCGACAGGGGGGAAACACAGATACGCAGTATTTT
TRBJ1-4 | TRBV7-6 | NA | NA | CASSPALNEKLFF | TGTGCCAGCAGTCCAGCGTTGAATGAAAAACTGTTTTTT
TRBJ1-1 | TRBV29-1 | NA | NA | CSVSTMNTEAFF | TGCAGCGTGTCGACCATGAACACTGAAGCTTTCTTT
TRBJ1-6 | TRBV3-1/TRBV3-2 | TRBD1 | NA | CASSRTGGFNSPLHF | TGTGCCAGCAGCCGGACAGGGGGCTTCAATTCACCCCTCCACTTT
TRBJ1-2 | TRBV7-9 | NA | NA | CASSSRVYYGYTF | TGTGCCAGCAGTTCCAGGGTATACTATGGCTACACCTTC